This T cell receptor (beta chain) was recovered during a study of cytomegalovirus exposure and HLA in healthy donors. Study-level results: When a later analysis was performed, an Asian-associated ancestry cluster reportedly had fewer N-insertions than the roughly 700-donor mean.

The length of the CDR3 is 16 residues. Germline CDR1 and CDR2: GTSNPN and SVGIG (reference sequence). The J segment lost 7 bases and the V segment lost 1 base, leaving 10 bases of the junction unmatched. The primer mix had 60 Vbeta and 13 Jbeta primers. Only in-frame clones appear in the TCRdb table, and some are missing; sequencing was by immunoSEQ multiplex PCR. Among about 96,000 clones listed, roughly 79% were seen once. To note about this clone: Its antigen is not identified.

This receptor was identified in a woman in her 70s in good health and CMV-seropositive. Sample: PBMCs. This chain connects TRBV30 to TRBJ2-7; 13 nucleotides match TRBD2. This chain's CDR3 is CAWSAPGLAGVSEQYF. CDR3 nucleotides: TGTGCCTGGAGTGCCCCAGGACTAGCGGGAGTTAGTGAGCAGTACTTC.